This T cell receptor beta chain originates from a study of early T cells in non-severe SARS-CoV-2 infection. The table lists this clonotype with many counts. Its target is unknown. Study-level points and caveats: Matching against VDJdb likely underestimated virus-specific expansions, favoring anti-spike CD8.

Researchers tagged individual cDNA molecules with unique molecular identifiers. MiXCR was run by TCRdb on the 5' RACE reads, yielding one entry per CDR3 protein. The table has tens of thousands of distinct CDR3 sequences, roughly 7.2% seen once. This CDR3 comprises 13 residues. V lost 7 bases and J lost 2, with 14 bases in between. Germline CDR1 and CDR2: GTSNPN and SVGIG (reference sequence). The sequence was obtained from an adult who was a healthcare worker with PCR-confirmed SARS-CoV-2 infection or an uninfected control (not recorded which). The sample consisted of whole blood. The V call is TRBV30, the J call TRBJ2-5; the D is unclear. The CDR3 sequence is CAYTPLGQETQYF. DNA for the CDR3: TGTGCCTATACCCCATTAGGTCAAGAGACCCAGTACTTC.